This is a list of T cell receptor beta chains from one sample in a study of cytomegalovirus exposure and HLA in healthy donors. Clones were read by immunoSEQ multiplex PCR, and TCRdb kept only the in-frame ones, dropping some. This repertoire shows roughly 120,000 clones, over 75% found once; its top ten account for 3.7%. The sample consisted of PBMCs. Receptors originate from a human donor in good health. The CDR3 runs from the conserved cysteine through the conserved F or W. The D gene is left open where the match is weak. Clone size is given for some rows only: seen once, a few or many times, or a class if the clone is expanded.

v_gene	d_gene	j_gene	abundance	CDR3nt	CDR3aa
TRBV5-1	NA	TRBJ2-3	NA	TGCGCCAGCAGCTTCGACAGTGTGGATACGCAGTATTTT	CASSFDSVDTQYF
TRBV7-2	TRBD2	TRBJ2-4	NA	TGTGCCAGCAGCTTCGGGACTACAACCAAAAACATTCAGTACTTC	CASSFGTTTKNIQYF
TRBV6-5	NA	TRBJ1-5	NA	TGTGCCAGCAGTTACGCAGGGAGCAATCAGCCCCAGCATTTT	CASSYAGSNQPQHF
TRBV5-4	TRBD1	TRBJ2-2	NA	TGTGCCAGCAGCTTGGTAGGACAGGGACTTAGCACCGGGGAGCTGTTTTTT	CASSLVGQGLSTGELFF
TRBV5-1	TRBD2	TRBJ2-7	NA	TGCGCCAGCAGCTTGGGAAGGACTAGCCAGTACGAGCAGTACTTC	CASSLGRTSQYEQYF
TRBV19	NA	TRBJ2-5	once	TGTGCCAGTAGTACGGGATCTCAAGAGACCCAGTACTTC	CASSTGSQETQYF
TRBV11-3	NA	TRBJ2-3	NA	TGTGCCAGCAGCTTAGGCGGTAGACGATACGGGGATACGCAGTATTTT	CASSLGGRRYGDTQYF
TRBV15	TRBD1	TRBJ2-7	NA	TGTGCCACCAGCAGAGATAGTTTACGTGCTGGGACAGCGGAGCAGTACTTC	CATSRDSLRAGTAEQYF
TRBV5-1	NA	TRBJ2-3	NA	TGCGCCACCCAGTTTCTTACTAGCCTAAGCACAGATACGCAGTATTTT	CATQFLTSLSTDTQYF
TRBV19	NA	TRBJ1-3	NA	TGTGCCAGTAGATCCCTTGGCGTGGGCACCGGCTCTGGAAACACCATATATTTT	CASRSLGVGTGSGNTIYF
TRBV10-2	TRBD2	TRBJ2-4	NA	TGCGCCAGCAGTGTACGGACTAGCGAGGACATTCAGTACTTC	CASSVRTSEDIQYF
TRBV5-1	TRBD1	TRBJ1-1	NA	TGCGCCAGCAGCCCAAAACCGGGACAGGGAGAGGGTGGTGGTGAAGCTTTCTTT	CASSPKPGQGEGGGEAFF
TRBV15	NA	TRBJ1-5	few	TGTGCCACCAGCCCGAGTATAGCGGGCGCCGGGACCCAGCATTTT	CATSPSIAGAGTQHF
TRBV28	TRBD1	TRBJ1-5	NA	TGTGCCAGTCAGACAGGGAACAATCAGCCCCAGCATTTT	CASQTGNNQPQHF
TRBV28	NA	TRBJ2-3	NA	TGTGCCAGCAGTACGCCGGCAAGGGACAAGTATTTT	CASSTPARDKYF
TRBV2	NA	TRBJ2-7	NA	TGTGCCAGCAGCACTACGGCCGAGCAGTACTTC	CASSTTAEQYF
TRBV18	NA	TRBJ2-3	few	TGTGCCAGCTCACCTATAGAGGGCCTTAACACAGATACGCAGTATTTT	CASSPIEGLNTDTQYF
TRBV10-2	TRBD2	TRBJ2-3	NA	TGCGCCAGCAGTCTAGGACTAGCGGAAGGAGATACGCAGTATTTT	CASSLGLAEGDTQYF
TRBV21-1	NA	TRBJ2-5	NA	TGTGCCAGAAGGGCGTCCAGAGGGGAGACCCAGTACTTC	CARRASRGETQYF
TRBV30	NA	TRBJ1-2	NA	TGTGCCTGGAGTGTAAGAAGGGGAGGGGGCTACACCTTC	CAWSVRRGGGYTF
TRBV29-1	TRBD1	TRBJ1-2	NA	TGCAGCGTGGATAGGACAGGAGGGGTATCCTATGGCTACACCTTC	CSVDRTGGVSYGYTF
TRBV9	TRBD2	TRBJ2-5	once	TGTGCCAGCAGCGATAGTGGGAGCGGGAGGGGCCGAGAGACCCAGTACTTC	CASSDSGSGRGRETQYF
TRBV5-1	NA	TRBJ1-3	NA	TGCGCCAGCAGCTTGGTTGGGGGCGAAAGCTCTGGAAACACCATATATTTT	CASSLVGGESSGNTIYF
TRBV29-1	TRBD1	TRBJ2-7	NA	TGCAGCGCCCTAAGACAGGGGGCGCGGAGCGAGCAGTACTTC	CSALRQGARSEQYF
TRBV9	TRBD2	TRBJ2-7	NA	TGTGCCAGCAGCGTAGAACTAGCGGGAGGTTTTGGCGAGCAGTACTTC	CASSVELAGGFGEQYF
TRBV7-2	NA	TRBJ2-5	NA	TGTGCCAGCAGCCTACTAGCTCTCCCACGCGAGACCCAGTACTTC	CASSLLALPRETQYF
TRBV4-2	TRBD2	TRBJ2-7	NA	TGTGCCAGCAGCCAAGTACCCCTGCGGGAGGCCCCGGCGAGCGAGCAGTACTTC	CASSQVPLREAPASEQYF
TRBV28	NA	TRBJ1-2	NA	TGTGCCAGCAGCCCCGGGGTATATGGCTACACCTTC	CASSPGVYGYTF
TRBV19	TRBD2	TRBJ2-1	NA	TGTGCCAGTAGTCTCTGGACTAGCGGGAGAGGTAATGAGCAGTTCTTC	CASSLWTSGRGNEQFF
TRBV5-1	NA	TRBJ2-7	NA	TGCGCCAGCAGCTTGGAGGGGGGAGGGTCTAGGGAGCAGTACTTC	CASSLEGGGSREQYF
TRBV4-1	TRBD2	TRBJ2-7	few	TGCGCCAGCAGCCAAGATCCCAGCGGGGAGCGCTACGAGCAGTACTTC	CASSQDPSGERYEQYF
TRBV11-2	TRBD1	TRBJ2-7	NA	TGTGCCAGCAGCTTAGGAGGACAGGGGACCTCCTACGAGCAGTACTTC	CASSLGGQGTSYEQYF
TRBV27	NA	TRBJ1-4	NA	TGTGCCAGCAGTCTGCAGGGTGTTGAAAAACTGTTTTTT	CASSLQGVEKLFF
TRBV5-1	TRBD1	TRBJ2-2	NA	TGCGCCACCAAGACCGGGACAGCTAACACCGGGGAGCTGTTTTTT	CATKTGTANTGELFF
TRBV7-9	TRBD1	TRBJ2-5	NA	TGTGCCAGCAGCTTAGCCGGGACAGGGAGAGAGACCCAGTACTTC	CASSLAGTGRETQYF
TRBV11-2	NA	TRBJ2-1	once	TGTGCCAGCAGCTTAGCCCTCTCTGGAGGGAGCAATGAGCAGTTCTTC	CASSLALSGGSNEQFF
TRBV7-6	TRBD1	TRBJ2-3	NA	TGTGCCAGCAGCCACGGGACAGGGAACGCAGATACGCAGTATTTT	CASSHGTGNADTQYF
TRBV19	TRBD1	TRBJ2-2	NA	TGTGCCAGTAGTATCGCGTACAGGGGTAACACCGGGGAGCTGTTTTTT	CASSIAYRGNTGELFF
TRBV6-5	NA	TRBJ1-1	NA	TGTGCCAGCATAGGGGAATTTGAAGCTTTCTTT	CASIGEFEAFF
TRBV6-5	TRBD1	TRBJ1-5	once	TGTGCCAGCAGTGAGCCAGGGGGAAATCAGCCCCAGCATTTT	CASSEPGGNQPQHF
TRBV30	TRBD1	TRBJ2-7	NA	TGTGCCTGGGGGAGGACAGGGGGCGAGCAGTACTTC	CAWGRTGGEQYF
TRBV19	NA	TRBJ2-1	NA	TGTGCCAGTAGGATGTGGTCTAGCGAATACAATGAGCAGTTCTTC	CASRMWSSEYNEQFF
TRBV19	NA	TRBJ2-3	NA	TGTGCCAGTAGTGGGGGGGGCAGCGGACTCTCGGGTACGCAGTATTTT	CASSGGGSGLSGTQYF
TRBV9	TRBD2	TRBJ2-1	NA	TGTGCCAGCAGCGTCGGACTAGCGGGAACAAATGAGCAGTTCTTC	CASSVGLAGTNEQFF
TRBV18	TRBD1	TRBJ2-7	NA	TGTGCCAGCTCACCTGGACAGGGGGCCCACGAGCAGTACTTC	CASSPGQGAHEQYF
TRBV19	TRBD2	TRBJ2-7	NA	TGTGCCAGTAGTCCGAGGACTAGCGGGATCTACGAGCAGTACTTC	CASSPRTSGIYEQYF
TRBV10-3	TRBD2	TRBJ2-3	NA	TGTGCCATCAGTGAGTCTACTAGCGGGAGCACAGATACGCAGTATTTT	CAISESTSGSTDTQYF
TRBV9	TRBD1	TRBJ2-7	NA	TGTGCCAGCAGCGTAGGGGGGAGTCGGCAGGGGGCCCACGAGCAGTACTTC	CASSVGGSRQGAHEQYF
TRBV7-2	NA	TRBJ1-2	NA	TGTGCCAGCAGCCCTCTCGGGGGGTCCTATGGCTACACCTTC	CASSPLGGSYGYTF
TRBV2	NA	TRBJ1-1	NA	TGTGCCAGCAGTCTCCAGGGCTACACTGAAGCTTTCTTT	CASSLQGYTEAFF
TRBV5-8	NA	TRBJ2-1	few	TGTGCCAGCAGCCCGGTGGAGCGCTCCTACAATGAGCAGTTCTTC	CASSPVERSYNEQFF
TRBV10-3	TRBD1	TRBJ1-1	NA	TGTGCCATCAGTGAACCGGGACAGACGAACACTGAAGCTTTCTTT	CAISEPGQTNTEAFF
TRBV5-1	TRBD2	TRBJ2-7	NA	TGCGCCAGCAGCTTGGCTAGCGGGAGTGCGTACGAGCAGTACTTC	CASSLASGSAYEQYF
TRBV15	NA	TRBJ2-7	NA	TGTGCCACCAGCACCCGCGTTCGAGTAAGCTACGAGCAGTACTTC	CATSTRVRVSYEQYF
TRBV7-8	NA	TRBJ1-1	NA	TGTGCCAGCAGCGCGCTCGCGGGGGGGGCTTGGACTGAAGCTTTCTTT	CASSALAGGAWTEAFF
TRBV5-5	NA	TRBJ2-7	once	TGTGCCAGCAGCTTACAGGGAGCCTACGAGCAGTACTTC	CASSLQGAYEQYF
TRBV19	NA	TRBJ2-5	once	TGTGCTACATCCGACCCGGGGACGAGGGCGGGGGAGACCCAGTACTTC	CATSDPGTRAGETQYF
TRBV30	NA	TRBJ1-5	NA	TGTGCCTGGAGTGTGCGGGGGGGAAGCCAGCCCCAGCATTTT	CAWSVRGGSQPQHF
TRBV4-1	TRBD2	TRBJ2-1	NA	TGCGCCAGCAGCCTAAGAGGACTAGCGGGAGAAGGTGAGCAGTTCTTC	CASSLRGLAGEGEQFF
TRBV9	NA	TRBJ2-1	once	TGTGCCAGCACCCCTTTCGGGAGCTCCTACAATGAGCAGTTCTTC	CASTPFGSSYNEQFF